What follows are 15 T cell receptor beta chains derived from one specimen sequenced in a study of T-cell reconstitution after alpha-beta-depleted transplantation in children. Preparation of the TCRbeta library used unique molecular identifiers. TCRdb independently ran MiXCR on the PCR reads; one entry per CDR3 protein. The sample yields 530,000 or so distinct CDR3 sequences, over 25% seen once. The source was PBMCs, collected before TCRalphabeta/CD19-depleted stem cell transplant. These receptors were collected from a boy younger than two with Wiskott-Aldrich syndrome, due to receive a stem cell transplant.

Only a few counts were recorded for this clonotype. This chain uses TRBV5-1 with TRBJ2-1; TRBD2 agrees at 7 bases. Germline V gene data show CDR1 as SGHRS and CDR2 as YFSETQ. CDR3 size: 15 residues. V was pared by 1 base and J by 6 bases, with 7 bases of the junction left unmatched. The CDR3 bases are TGCGCCAGCAGCTTGACCAGCGGGACTTCCAATGAGCAGTTCTTC. Its translation: CASSLTSGTSNEQFF.

Only a few counts were recorded for this clonotype. The chain joins TRBV7-2 to TRBJ1-5, with D unclear. Trimming pared 6 bases from V and 5 bases from J, leaving 11 bases between. Germline CDR1 is SGHTA and CDR2 is FQGNSA. The CDR3 loop spans 13 amino acids. The chain's CDR3 is CASSWTEDQPQHF. CDR3 in DNA: TGTGCCAGCAGTTGGACCGAAGATCAGCCCCAGCATTTT.

DNA of the CDR3: TGTGCCAGCAGCCACGGGACTAGCGGTCTCAATGAGCAGTTCTTC. It encodes CASSHGTSGLNEQFF. The V call is TRBV5-4, the J call TRBJ2-1; TRBD2 matches at 11 bases. The germline V gene encodes CDR1 SGHNT and CDR2 YYREEE (reference sequence). There are 15 residues in the CDR3. V was clipped by 4 bases and J by 6 bases; unmatched bases: 6. The full variable domain, rest sourced from reference TRBV5-4 and TRBJ2-1, is ETGVTQSPTHLIKTRGQQVTLRCSSQSGHNTVSWYQQALGQGPQFIFQYYREEENGRGNFPPRFSGLQFPNYSSELNVNALELDDSALYLCASSHGTSGLNEQFFGPGTRLTVL.

This chain connects TRBV5-5 to TRBJ1-6; a weak D match, TRBD1 (5 bases). The CDR3 spans 16 residues. V was shortened by 5 bases and J by 0 bases, with 12 bases between the two germline ends. Germline-derived CDR1 and CDR2 are SGHKS and YYEKEE (reference sequence). The CDR3 region is CASRKTGGSYNSPLHF. CDR3 DNA: TGTGCCAGCAGAAAGACGGGGGGCTCCTATAATTCACCCCTCCACTTT.

V and J are TRBV5-1 and TRBJ1-1; D is unclear. Germline V gene data show CDR1 as SGHRS and CDR2 as YFSETQ. Trimming pared 3 bases from V and 1 base from J, leaving 10 bases between. CDR3 length: 14 residues. The CDR3 nucleotides read TGCGCCAGCAGCTCGGTCGTGCGGAACACTGAAGCTTTCTTT. This encodes CASSSVVRNTEAFF. The full variable domain, rest sourced from reference TRBV5-1 and TRBJ1-1, is KAGVTQTPRYLIKTRGQQVTLSCSPISGHRSVSWYQQTPGQGLQFLFEYFSETQRNKGNFPGRFSGRQFSNSRSEMNVSTLELGDSALYLCASSSVVRNTEAFFGQGTRLTVV.

The sample holds a few counts of this clonotype. The genes are TRBV20-1 and TRBJ2-7; D may be TRBD2 (6 bases). CDR1 is DFQATT and CDR2 is SNEGSKA in the germline V gene (reference sequence). V lost 0 bases to trimming and J lost 1 base, with 13 bases between them. The CDR3 runs to 15 residues. The CDR3 loop reads CSARDGGDLSYEQYF. The CDR3 DNA follows: TGCAGTGCTAGAGATGGAGGGGATCTGTCCTACGAGCAGTACTTC.

There are a few counts of this clonotype. The chain couples TRBV5-1 to TRBJ2-5; unclear D gene. CDR3 length: 15 residues. CDR1 SGHRS and CDR2 YFSETQ come from the germline V gene. With 0 bases removed from V and 5 bases from J, the gap between germline ends came to 14 bases. Here the CDR3 DNA reads TGCGCCAGCAGCTTGGACTCCCCCCTTCCGGAGACCCAGTACTTC. Translating it yields CASSLDSPLPETQYF.

The chain carries TRBV7-9 and TRBJ2-1; TRBD2 aligns across 9 bases. CDR1 is SEHNR and CDR2 is FQNEAQ in the germline V gene (reference sequence). Trimming at V came to 5 bases and at J to 4 bases, leaving 3 bases not matched to a gene. This CDR3 comprises 14 residues. CDR3 sequence reads: CASSASGIYNEQFF. In DNA form, the CDR3 reads TGTGCCAGCAGCGCTAGCGGGATTTACAATGAGCAGTTCTTC.

This chain connects TRBV6-5 to TRBJ2-7; 7 nucleotides align to TRBD2. Trimming took 4 bases from V and 7 from J; bases not matched to a gene: 16. The CDR3 runs to 16 residues. Germline lookup yields CDR1 MNHEY and CDR2 SVGAGI. Here the CDR3 DNA reads TGTGCCAGCAGTTCACCCTCCGGGACTGGCGGGAGTGAGCAGTACTTC. Encoded protein: CASSSPSGTGGSEQYF.

The rearrangement links TRBV7-9 to TRBJ2-6, with unresolved D. V shed 5 bases and J shed 0 bases, with 11 bases lying between them. Germline assignment: CDR1 SEHNR and CDR2 FQNEAQ (reference sequence). This CDR3 comprises 16 residues. This chain's CDR3 is CASSPPASSGANVLTF. In nucleotides, the CDR3 is TGTGCCAGCAGCCCTCCAGCTAGCTCTGGGGCCAACGTCCTGACTTTC.

Only a few counts were recorded for this clonotype. The chain employs TRBV20-1 and TRBJ2-1; perhaps TRBD1 as D (7 bases). Trimming pared 3 bases from V and 6 bases from J, leaving 12 bases between. The CDR3 has 13 residues. Looked up from germline, CDR1 is DFQATT and CDR2 is SNEGSKA (reference sequence). The CDR3, as DNA: TGCAGTGCTAGGCCAGGGGGGCGCAATGAGCAGTTCTTC. This encodes CSARPGGRNEQFF.

This chain links TRBV29-1 with TRBJ2-1, with D unclear. With 3 bases removed from V and 6 bases from J, the gap between germline ends came to 15 bases. Germline lookup yields CDR1 SQVTM and CDR2 ANQGSEA. This CDR3 spans 14 amino acids. The CDR3 is CSVDVSGLGNEQFF. DNA of the CDR3: TGCAGCGTTGATGTATCTGGGCTAGGCAATGAGCAGTTCTTC.

In this sample, this clonotype turned up a few times. The CDR3 sequence: CASSFPSGDTQYF. CDR3 in DNA: TGTGCCAGCAGTTTCCCTTCGGGGGATACGCAGTATTTT. V usage is TRBV12-3 or TRBV12-4 and J usage is TRBJ2-3, with D perhaps matching TRBD2 (5 bases). Trimming removed 3 bases from V and 6 bases from J, with 10 bases in between. This CDR3 is 13 amino acids long.

V and J are TRBV5-1 and TRBJ2-6, with D unclear. V lost 0 bases and J lost 0, with 13 bases in between. The CDR3 consists of 18 residues. The germline gives CDR1 SGHRS, CDR2 YFSETQ. This CDR3 is CASSLGPVLSSGANVLTF. In nucleotides, the CDR3 is TGCGCCAGCAGCTTGGGACCCGTGTTATCCTCTGGGGCCAACGTCCTGACTTTC.

This chain links TRBV15 with TRBJ1-3, with 8 nucleotides matching TRBD1. The V segment lost 8 bases and the J segment 8 bases; nucleotides outside the gene matches: 14. Looked up from germline, CDR1 is LNHNV and CDR2 is YYDKDF (reference sequence). This CDR3 region has 15 residues. CDR3 coding DNA: TGTGCCACCGGGAGGACAGGGCGATTTGGGGACACCATATATTTT. Residues: CATGRTGRFGDTIYF.